This TCR beta chain was captured in a study of response to subunit inactivated influenza vaccine. V gave up 6 bases and J gave up 4 bases; unmatched junction bases: 11. The CDR3 loop spans 16 amino acids. TCRdb reprocessed the RT-PCR reads with MiXCR, giving one entry per CDR3 protein. The repertoire holds about 540,000 distinct CDR3 sequences, with roughly 23% as singletons. The same data also went into a second study, on T cells expressing NK-cell markers. This second study says: With UMIs, 5'RACE template switching was used to make TCR beta cDNA. These clonotypes, the leaders elsewhere, also led the CD3+CD56-NKG2C+ fraction in several donors.

The J gene is TRBJ2-1, the V gene TRBV12-3 or TRBV12-4; TRBD1 aligns across 8 bases. This clonotype was obtained from a man aged 50 to 59 who received an inactivated influenza vaccine. The source material was CD4+ T cells sorted from PBMCs, sampled 11 to 12 days after vaccination. The CDR3, as DNA: TGTGCCAGCAGGAGCGTGTTGGGACAGGTATACAATGAGCAGTTCTTC. It encodes CASRSVLGQVYNEQFF.